This T cell receptor (beta chain) was observed in a study of technical replicates of blood from several donors. The length of the CDR3 is 17 residues. From germline, CDR1 is MNHEY and CDR2 SMNVEV (reference sequence). The trim removed 6 bases at V and 0 bases at J, leaving 11 bases unmatched. Measured with immunoSEQ multiplex PCR; TCRdb has only the in-frame clones, and not every one. The table includes about 72,000 clones, roughly 90% detected once. This clone was counted a single time. The TCR originated in a human donor in good health. The source material was T cells isolated from PBMCs. The V and J genes are TRBV27 and TRBJ1-5, with 7 bases that match TRBD1. Here the CDR3 reads CASREGTEPHSNQPQHF. Here the CDR3 DNA reads TGTGCCAGCAGAGAGGGGACAGAACCTCATAGCAATCAGCCCCAGCATTTT.